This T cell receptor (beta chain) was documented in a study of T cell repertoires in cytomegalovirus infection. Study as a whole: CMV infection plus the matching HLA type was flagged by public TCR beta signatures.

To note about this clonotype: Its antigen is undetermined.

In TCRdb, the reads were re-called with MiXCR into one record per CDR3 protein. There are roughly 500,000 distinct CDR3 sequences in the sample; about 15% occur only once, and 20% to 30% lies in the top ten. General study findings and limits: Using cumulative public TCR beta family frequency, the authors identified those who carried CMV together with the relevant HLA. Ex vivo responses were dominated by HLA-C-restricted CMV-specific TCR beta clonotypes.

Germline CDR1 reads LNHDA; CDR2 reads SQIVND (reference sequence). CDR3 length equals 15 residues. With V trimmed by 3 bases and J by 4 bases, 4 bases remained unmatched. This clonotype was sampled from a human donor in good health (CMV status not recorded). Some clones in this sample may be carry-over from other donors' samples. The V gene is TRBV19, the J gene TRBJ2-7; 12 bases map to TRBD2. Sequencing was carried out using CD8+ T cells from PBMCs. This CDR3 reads CASSIGLAGRYEQYF. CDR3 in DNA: TGTGCCAGTAGTATTGGACTAGCGGGACGGTACGAGCAGTACTTC.